Following are 26 T cell receptor beta chains from one sample sequenced in a study of cytomegalovirus exposure and HLA in healthy donors. The PCR had 60 Vbeta and 13 Jbeta primers. Here immunoSEQ multiplex PCR was the method, and the copy in TCRdb shows in-frame clones only, minus some. The table lists 100,000 to 150,000 clones, about 85% of them singletons. The specimen was PBMCs. These receptors originate from a boy under 18 in good health and CMV-seronegative.

The chain employs TRBV4-2 and TRBJ2-1; TRBD2 agrees at 11 bases. The germline gives CDR1 LGHNA, CDR2 YNFKEQ. The CDR3 totals 17 residues. V lost 2 bases to trimming and J lost 10 bases; unmatched junction nucleotides: 13. The chain's CDR3 is CASSQSASGGNRDEQFF. CDR3 nucleotide sequence: TGTGCCAGCAGCCAATCGGCTAGCGGGGGGAATCGGGACGAGCAGTTCTTC.

The chain has TRBV9 and TRBJ2-3; 11 bases are a match to TRBD2. The CDR3 runs 17 residues. Looked up from germline, CDR1 is SGDLS and CDR2 is YYNGEE. With V trimmed by 3 bases and J by 0 bases, 6 bases remained unmatched. CDR3 nucleotide sequence: TGTGCCAGCAGCGCCCCTTTAGCGGGAGGGAGCACAGATACGCAGTATTTT. Translated, it gives CASSAPLAGGSTDTQYF.

This clone was seen a handful of times. The CDR3 reads CASGTEVKKLFF. The CDR3 DNA sequence: TGTGCCAGCGGGACAGAGGTCAAAAAACTGTTTTTT. The genes are TRBV6-5 and TRBJ1-4; 7 nucleotides agree with TRBD1. CDR3 size: 12 residues. Germline CDR1 reads MNHEY; CDR2 reads SVGAGI. V shed 8 bases and J 9 bases; nucleotides not matched to a gene: 6.

In this sample, this clone turned up a few times. The V and J genes are TRBV5-4 and TRBJ2-7, with TRBD2 as a possible D gene (6 bases). The CDR3 has 13 amino acids. Between the trimmed V and J ends, which lost 3 bases and 4 bases, there was a span of 11 bases. CDR1 and CDR2 (germline): SGHNT, YYREEE (reference sequence). As DNA, the CDR3 is TGTGCCAGCAGCTACCCAGGGAGGTACGAGCAGTACTTC. It yields the protein CASSYPGRYEQYF.

V usage is TRBV7-7 and J usage is TRBJ2-3; TRBD1 might be the D (6 bases). Germline CDR1 reads SSHAT; CDR2 reads FNYEAQ (reference sequence). The CDR3 has 14 residues. Trimming left V 6 bases short and J 1 base short, with 11 bases between. Here the CDR3 reads CASSQTGRTDTQYF. In DNA, the CDR3 is TGTGCCAGCAGTCAGACAGGCCGCACAGATACGCAGTATTTT. Variable domain in full (rest from reference TRBV7-7 and TRBJ2-3): GAGVSQSPRYKVTKRGQDVTLRCDPISSHATLYWYQQALGQGPEFLTYFNYEAQPDKSGLPSDRFSAERPEGSISTLTIQRTEQRDSAMYRCASSQTGRTDTQYFGPGTRLTVL.

This clone showed up just once. The rearrangement joins TRBV5-6 to TRBJ2-5; TRBD2 matches at 12 bases. V trimming: 0 bases; J trimming: 3 bases; junction bases outside the gene matches: 0. The germline V gene has CDR1 SGHDT and CDR2 YYEEEE. The CDR3 totals 15 residues. CDR3 sequence (DNA): TGTGCCAGCAGCTTGGGACTAGCGGGAGAAGAGACCCAGTACTTC. Protein: CASSLGLAGEETQYF.

V is TRBV11-2 and J is TRBJ2-3, with D tentatively TRBD2 (6 bases). There are 14 residues in the CDR3. Trimming shortened V by 7 bases and J by 5 bases, and 16 bases separated the two germline ends. Germline loops: CDR1 SGHAT, CDR2 FQNNGV. Here the CDR3 reads CASIHGLKRDTQYF. CDR3 sequence (DNA): TGTGCCAGCATACACGGACTAAAACGAGATACGCAGTATTTT.

The genes are TRBV30 and TRBJ1-4, with TRBD1 identical over 7 bases. This CDR3 is 16 amino acids long. Trimming took 8 bases from V and 0 from J; bases not matched to a gene: 12. CDR1 and CDR2 (germline): GTSNPN, SVGIG (reference sequence). Here the CDR3 reads CARSRFGQATNEKLFF. DNA for the CDR3: TGTGCCCGAAGCCGATTTGGACAGGCAACTAATGAAAAACTGTTTTTT.

V gene TRBV7-2 combines with J gene TRBJ1-1; D possibly corresponds to TRBD1 (6 bases). Germline CDR1 is SGHTA and CDR2 is FQGNSA. This CDR3 contains 12 residues. The V and J ends lost 1 base and 11 bases respectively, with 11 bases between them. For the CDR3, the DNA is TGTGCCAGCAGCTTAGAGCAGGGGCGGGCTTTCTTT. Its protein is CASSLEQGRAFF.

The chain couples TRBV25-1 to TRBJ2-3, with D perhaps matching TRBD2 (5 bases). CDR1 is MGHDK, CDR2 SYGVNS, per germline. The V end was cut by 8 bases, the J end by 6 bases, with 18 bases between. The CDR3 runs 14 residues. CDR3 sequence reads: CASATGGIVDTQYF. In nucleotides, the CDR3 is TGTGCCAGCGCTACCGGAGGTATTGTTGATACGCAGTATTTT.

V is TRBV2 and J is TRBJ1-1; D is ambiguous. The germline V and J ends were trimmed by 8 bases and 1 base, with 11 bases remaining between them. This CDR3 is built from 13 residues. Germline V gene data show CDR1 as SNHLY and CDR2 as FYNNEI. This chain's CDR3 is CASARARNTEAFF. The CDR3 region has the DNA TGTGCCAGCGCGAGGGCTCGGAACACTGAAGCTTTCTTT.

The chain has TRBV4-2 and TRBJ2-1; 13 nucleotides agree with TRBD2. Germline loops: CDR1 LGHNA, CDR2 YNFKEQ. Unmatched junction bases numbered 6, after V lost 5 bases and J lost 8 bases. The CDR3 is 15 residues long. This CDR3 reads CASSYTSGGADEQFF. The CDR3 DNA sequence: TGTGCCAGCAGCTACACTAGCGGGGGGGCCGATGAGCAGTTCTTC.

This clone was seen a few times. The V call is TRBV4-2, the J call TRBJ1-6; D uncertain. Germline V gene sequence: CDR1 LGHNA, CDR2 YNFKEQ. The CDR3 extends over 16 amino acids. The V end lost 0 bases, the J end lost 7 bases, and 13 bases lay between the germline ends. CDR3 coding DNA: TGTGCCAGCAGCCAAGAGCAGTGGGCAGCAAATTCACCCCTCCACTTT. This gives the protein CASSQEQWAANSPLHF.

This clone was observed a handful of times. The CDR3 DNA is TGCGCCAGCAGCCAAGTTATCAGGGCCACCGGGGAGCTGTTTTTT. This encodes CASSQVIRATGELFF. The V gene is TRBV4-1, the J gene TRBJ2-2; D possibly corresponds to TRBD1 (5 bases). With 1 base removed from V and 4 bases from J, the gap between germline ends came to 10 bases. In germline, CDR1 is MGHRA, CDR2 YSYEKL. There are 15 residues in the CDR3.

This chain connects TRBV5-1 to TRBJ1-4; D may be TRBD1 (6 bases). CDR1 and CDR2 from the germline V gene are SGHRS and YFSETQ. With 2 bases removed from V and 5 bases from J, the gap between germline ends came to 13 bases. The CDR3 spans 15 residues. The CDR3 here is CASSFNAGANEKLFF. CDR3 coding DNA: TGCGCCAGCAGCTTTAACGCGGGGGCGAATGAAAAACTGTTTTTT.

This clone was recorded a few times. The CDR3 loop is CASSLGWGQGRDEQYF. The CDR3 bases are TGTGCCAGCAGCTTAGGCTGGGGACAGGGGAGAGACGAGCAGTACTTC. V gene TRBV7-9 combines with J gene TRBJ2-7, with 10 bases identical to TRBD1. This CDR3 region has 16 residues. Trimming at V came to 1 base and at J to 5 bases, leaving 8 bases not matched to a gene. Germline CDR1 reads SEHNR; CDR2 reads FQNEAQ (reference sequence).

The chain joins TRBV9 to TRBJ2-1, with D perhaps TRBD2 (5 bases). The CDR3 consists of 16 residues. V was trimmed by 0 bases and J by 5 bases, leaving 15 bases between them. CDR1 and CDR2 (germline): SGDLS, YYNGEE. CDR3 sequence: CASSVVVGVGDNEQFF. The DNA for the CDR3 is TGTGCCAGCAGCGTAGTGGTCGGGGTCGGTGACAATGAGCAGTTCTTC.

The genes are TRBV20-1 and TRBJ2-5; D gene ambiguous. The germline V and J ends were trimmed by 0 bases and 7 bases, with 6 bases remaining between them. Germline V gives CDR1 DFQATT, CDR2 SNEGSKA (reference sequence). The CDR3 sequence is 11 residues long. CDR3: CSARDTGTQYF. CDR3 nucleotide sequence: TGCAGTGCTAGAGATACCGGGACCCAGTACTTC.

CDR3 coding DNA: TGTGCCAGCAGCCCGCCTAATACTAACTATGGCTACACCTTC. This codes for CASSPPNTNYGYTF. This chain joins TRBV7-2 and TRBJ1-2; D gene ambiguous. Deletions cut 5 bases from V and 0 bases from J, with 10 bases between. Germline loops: CDR1 SGHTA, CDR2 FQGNSA. The CDR3 is 14 amino acids.

The chain combines TRBV28 with TRBJ1-3; D is unresolved. The CDR3 has 15 amino acids. CDR1 and CDR2 from the germline V gene are MDHEN and SYDVKM. Trimming left V 3 bases short and J 2 bases short, with 11 bases between. The CDR3 sequence is CASSFTKITGNTIYF. For the CDR3, the DNA is TGTGCCAGCAGTTTTACAAAAATTACTGGAAACACCATATATTTT. The whole variable domain, filled in from reference TRBV28 and TRBJ1-3, reads DVKVTQSSRYLVKRTGEKVFLECVQDMDHENMFWYRQDPGLGLRLIYFSYDVKMKEKGDIPEGYSVSREKKERFSLILESASTNQTSMYLCASSFTKITGNTIYFGEGSWLTVV.

The sample holds one count of this clone. The chain carries TRBV4-1 and TRBJ1-6; weak D call: TRBD1 (5 bases). Germline V gene data show CDR1 as MGHRA and CDR2 as YSYEKL. Between the trimmed V and J ends, which lost 1 base and 9 bases, there was a span of 19 bases. The CDR3 covers 17 residues. The CDR3 DNA sequence: TGCGCCAGCAGCCAAGGAACAGGAAAGGTAATTAGTTCACCCCTCCACTTT. As protein: CASSQGTGKVISSPLHF.

V gene TRBV4-2 combines with J gene TRBJ2-3; the match to TRBD2 covers 9 bases. V lost 1 base, J lost 4 bases, and 3 bases stayed unmatched. Germline loops: CDR1 LGHNA, CDR2 YNFKEQ. This CDR3 is built from 15 residues. The CDR3 region is CASSQVAGGPDTQYF. For the CDR3, the DNA is TGTGCCAGCAGCCAAGTCGCGGGAGGGCCAGATACGCAGTATTTT.

The V call is TRBV7-2, the J call TRBJ1-4; 7 nucleotides agree with TRBD1. CDR1 and CDR2 (germline): SGHTA, FQGNSA. This CDR3 has 13 residues. V lost 10 bases, J lost 3 bases, and 5 bases stayed unmatched. The CDR3 DNA is TGTGCCACGAATCAGGGGGCTAATGAAAAACTGTTTTTT. Translated: CATNQGANEKLFF.

On this clone itself: Sequence at one end of the junction differs from germline and may be a read error. CDR3 nucleotides: TGTTCCAGCAGCTCACCGGGACAGGGCCCCACTGAAGCTTTCTTT. Encoded protein: CSSSSPGQGPTEAFF. This chain uses TRBV7-9 with TRBJ1-1; 9 positions match TRBD1. Germline V gene data show CDR1 as SEHNR and CDR2 as FQNEAQ (reference sequence). The CDR3 sequence is 15 residues long.

This rearrangement joins TRBV21-1 to TRBJ2-3; the table names TRBD2, a call not compared with the DNA. TRBV21-1 is given as a pseudogene. This CDR3 comprises 16 residues. As DNA, the CDR3 is TGTGCCAGCAGCAATATTAGCGGGAGTGCTTCGTATACGCAGTATTTT. Its protein is CASSNISGSASYTQYF.

This clone showed up just a few times. The chain is built from TRBV5-1 and TRBJ1-4, with 7 bases matching TRBD1. The CDR3 has 17 residues. With 0 bases clipped from V and 5 bases from J, the junction kept 10 bases outside the gene matches. CDR1 is SGHRS, CDR2 YFSETQ, per germline. Here the CDR3 reads CASSLARWTGQNEKLFF. DNA for the CDR3: TGCGCCAGCAGCTTGGCACGATGGACAGGACAGAATGAAAAACTGTTTTTT.